Detailed here is one TCR beta chain. The antigen is not known. Germline-derived CDR1 and CDR2 are MDHEN and SYDVKM. The CDR3 has 15 residues. With 7 bases removed from V and 4 bases from J, the gap between germline ends came to 19 bases. Primers for the PCR totalled 60 Vbeta and 13 Jbeta. Some clones are missing from TCRdb's copy, which holds only in-frame ones; the method was immunoSEQ multiplex PCR. The sample shows under 200,000 clones, roughly four fifths of them seen only once. This specimen comes from a study of cytomegalovirus exposure and HLA in healthy donors. General observations from the study: In a later analysis, the majority of CMV-associated beta chains seemingly showed HLA restriction.

The source material was PBMCs. This receptor was taken from a woman in her thirties in good health and CMV-seropositive. V and J are TRBV28 and TRBJ2-5; tentatively, D is TRBD2 (6 bases). The CDR3 spells CASTSAKLALETQYF. Written as DNA, the CDR3 is TGTGCCAGCACGTCAGCGAAGCTAGCGCTAGAGACCCAGTACTTC.